Listed below are T cell receptor beta chains from one sample, sequenced in a study of T cell responses to AZD1222 COVID-19 vaccine. TCRdb's copy holds only in-frame clones and misses some; the assay was immunoSEQ multiplex PCR. The sample has 150,000 to 200,000 clones, over 85% seen once. Sequenced material: peripheral blood, taken on day 0 of AZD1222 vaccination. All receptors derive from an adult in good health. Both conserved end residues are part of each CDR3. Rows give clone size only sometimes, using once, few, many, or a class for an expanded clone.

CDR3: CASSVAASGELFF; size: .; V: TRBV18; J: TRBJ2-2
CDR3: CASSPGQLYGYTF; size: .; V: TRBV5-8; J: TRBJ1-2
CDR3: CASSELADAYNEQFF; size: .; V: TRBV27; J: TRBJ2-1
CDR3: CASSIPGTGIEGTEAFF; size: .; V: TRBV19; J: TRBJ1-1
CDR3: CASSTAGGRNEKLFF; size: .; V: TRBV19; J: TRBJ1-4
CDR3: CASSSGLASTDTQYF; size: .; V: TRBV5-1; J: TRBJ2-3
CDR3: CASSPSGANYGYTF; size: once; V: TRBV10-2; J: TRBJ1-2
CDR3: CASSLRYGSYEQYF; size: once; V: TRBV5-6; J: TRBJ2-7
CDR3: CSVLDRGRGVLSEQYF; size: .; V: TRBV29-1; J: TRBJ2-7
CDR3: CASSYRRVAEQYF; size: once; V: TRBV11-2; J: TRBJ2-7
CDR3: CASSRQGARIYGYTF; size: .; V: TRBV19; J: TRBJ1-2
CDR3: CAIMGQPAYEQYF; size: .; V: TRBV10-3; J: TRBJ2-7
CDR3: CASSELSSWAPREQFF; size: once; V: TRBV6-1; J: TRBJ2-1
CDR3: CASSPTAGWENTIYF; size: .; V: TRBV4-2; J: TRBJ1-3
CDR3: CASSERNPPDTQYF; size: .; V: TRBV6-1; J: TRBJ2-3
CDR3: CASSLTGTGDLRGYTF; size: .; V: TRBV7-9; J: TRBJ1-2